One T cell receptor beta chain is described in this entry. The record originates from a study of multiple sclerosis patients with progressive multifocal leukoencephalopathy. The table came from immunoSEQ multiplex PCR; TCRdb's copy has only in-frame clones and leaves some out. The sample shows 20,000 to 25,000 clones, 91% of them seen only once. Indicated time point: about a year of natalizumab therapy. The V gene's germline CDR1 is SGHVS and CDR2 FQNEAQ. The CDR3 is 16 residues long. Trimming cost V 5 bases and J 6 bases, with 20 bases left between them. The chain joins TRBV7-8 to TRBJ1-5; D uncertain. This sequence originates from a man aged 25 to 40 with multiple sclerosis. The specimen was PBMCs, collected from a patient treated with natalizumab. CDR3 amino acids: CASSQYGSTLFQPQHF. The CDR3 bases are TGTGCCAGCAGCCAATACGGCAGCACCTTGTTTCAGCCCCAGCATTTT.